The clone carrying this T cell receptor (beta chain) was seen only once. The antigen is undetermined. The data were taken from a study of cytomegalovirus exposure and HLA in healthy donors. Turning to the study itself: There were approximately 400 genotyped donors. Of these, about 81% fell in the genetic ancestry cluster associated with self-reported Caucasian donors. Study results and limitations: Accounts indicate the classifier identified cytomegalovirus status with strong specificity and sensitivity. The authors listed around 150 TCR beta chains as cytomegalovirus-associated.

Primers for the PCR totalled 60 Vbeta and 13 Jbeta. Profiling relied on immunoSEQ multiplex PCR, and the TCRdb table lists in-frame clones only, not all of them. The sample lists fewer than 180,000 clones, 79% seen once, with about 5.9% in the top ten. This CDR3 spans 19 amino acids. With 2 bases removed from V and 1 base from J, the gap between germline ends came to 21 bases. This chain links TRBV23-1 with TRBJ2-4, with a possible D match to TRBD2 (7 bases). TRBV23-1 falls under the ORF class, with uncertain function. The specimen was PBMCs. This receptor was identified in a man in his fifties in good health and CMV-seropositive. The CDR3 here is CASSQERSRGASAKNIQYF. In nucleotides, the CDR3 is TGCGCCAGCAGTCAAGAAAGGTCCCGGGGGGCGTCGGCCAAAAACATTCAGTACTTC.